Here is one T cell receptor (beta chain) with its context. This sample was included in a study of blood T cell repertoires in COVID-19. Study background: Some COVID-19 samples were acute and others convalescent; all came from the United States, Italy and Spain. From T cells, B-cell-depleted T cells, or PBMCs came the material, which was cDNA or gDNA.

The CDR3 is 13 amino acids. V trimming: 1 base; J trimming: 5 bases; junction bases outside the gene matches: 1. The germline V gene has CDR1 ENHRY and CDR2 SYGVKD. Methods used by the authors: It was from reference gene primer amplification that nucleated cell counts were estimated. TCRdb's copy holds only in-frame clones and misses some; the assay was immunoSEQ multiplex PCR. Clonal size and the V and J genes are those of that table, whereas D and trimming came from the DNA. This table holds about 140,000 clones, about 74% found once. The gene calls are TRBV10-3 and TRBJ1-2, with TRBD1 matching 7 bases. This TCR was sampled from a man between 45 and 60 years old with acute or convalescent COVID-19. Sequenced input: peripheral blood. CDR3 DNA sequence: TGTGCCATCAGTGAGTACAGGGGATATGGCTACACCTTC. It is translated as CAISEYRGYGYTF.